This T cell receptor (beta chain) appears in the sequencing data of a study of OX40 agonist ivuxolimab in advanced cancers. Turning to the study itself: The patients received agonistic anti-OX40 (CD134) antibody ivuxolimab. Dose-escalation cases comprised hepatocellular carcinoma, melanoma, renal cell or head and neck cancer. People who had prior anti-PD-1, anti-PD-L1 or anti-CTLA-4 therapy could take part, and around 40% had some.

Clones were read by immunoSEQ multiplex PCR, and TCRdb kept only the in-frame ones, dropping some. The sample has around 63,000 clones, 70% to 90% seen once; the top ten hold approximately 0.25%. On this clone itself: Its antigen is undetermined.

Study results and caveats: Researchers did not determine the expanded peripheral T cells' antigen specificity.

The receptor was isolated from an adult with an advanced solid tumor such as melanoma, head and neck, liver or kidney cancer. Sequenced material: CD4+ or CD8+ T cells sorted from blood, taken in a trial of the OX40 agonist ivuxolimab.

Here the CDR3 DNA reads TGTGCCAGCAGTGCCGTGGTGGGTTTTGGGGCCAACGTCCTGACTTTC. This translates into CASSAVVGFGANVLTF. J is TRBJ2-6 and V is TRBV6-1; no clear D. This CDR3 has 16 amino acids. Germline V lookup: CDR1 MNHNS, CDR2 SASEGT. Trimming took 4 bases from V and 3 from J, leaving 13 bases between them.